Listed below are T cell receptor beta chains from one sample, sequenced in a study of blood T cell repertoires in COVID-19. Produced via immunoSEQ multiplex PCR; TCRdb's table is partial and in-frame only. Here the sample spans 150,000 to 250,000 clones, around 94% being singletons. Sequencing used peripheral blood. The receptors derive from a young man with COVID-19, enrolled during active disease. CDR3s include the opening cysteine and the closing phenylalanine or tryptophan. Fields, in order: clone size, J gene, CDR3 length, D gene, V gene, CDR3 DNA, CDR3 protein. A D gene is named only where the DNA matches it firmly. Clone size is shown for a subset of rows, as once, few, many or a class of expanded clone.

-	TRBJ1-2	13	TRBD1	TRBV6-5	TGTGCCGCCCGGGCCACAGGGGCTTATGGCTACACCTTC	CAARATGAYGYTF
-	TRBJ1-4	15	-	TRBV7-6	TGTGCCAGCAGCTTAGGAGCAGGGGCTAATGAAAAACTGTTTTTT	CASSLGAGANEKLFF
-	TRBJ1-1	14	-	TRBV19	TGTGCCAGTAGTTCTAACAGGGTGGGCACTGAAGCTTTCTTT	CASSSNRVGTEAFF
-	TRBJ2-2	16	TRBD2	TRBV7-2	TGTGCCAGCAGCTTAGTAGCGGGGGGGAGCACCGGGGAGCTGTTTTTT	CASSLVAGGSTGELFF
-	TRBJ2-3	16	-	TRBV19	TGTGCCAGTAGCGGGACTCCGCGACGCGGCACAGATACGCAGTATTTT	CASSGTPRRGTDTQYF
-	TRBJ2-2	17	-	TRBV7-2	TGTGCCAGCAGCTTAGGTCTAGACTACCTAAACACCGGGGAGCTGTTTTTT	CASSLGLDYLNTGELFF
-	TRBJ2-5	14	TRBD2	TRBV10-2	TGCGCCAGCAACATAGCGGGGGGGCTGGAGACCCAGTACTTC	CASNIAGGLETQYF
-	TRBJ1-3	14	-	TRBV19	TGTGCCAGTAGTATGGGGGGCTCTGGAAACACCATATATTTT	CASSMGGSGNTIYF
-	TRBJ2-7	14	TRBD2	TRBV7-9	TGTGCCAGCAGCCCTAGGACTAGCGCCTACGAGCAGTACTTC	CASSPRTSAYEQYF
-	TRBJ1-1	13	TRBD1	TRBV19	TGTGCCAGTGGACAGGGATCTTTACCTGAAGCTTTCTTT	CASGQGSLPEAFF
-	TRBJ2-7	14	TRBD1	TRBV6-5	TGTGCCAGCGGCGAGACAGGGGGCAGGTACGAGCAGTACTTC	CASGETGGRYEQYF
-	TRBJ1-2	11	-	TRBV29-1	TGCAGCGTTGAAGGGCCCGAAGGCTACACCTTC	CSVEGPEGYTF
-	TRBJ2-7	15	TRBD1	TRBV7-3	TGTGCCAGCAGCTTAACCCCAGGGGGCCCCTACGAGCAGTACTTC	CASSLTPGGPYEQYF
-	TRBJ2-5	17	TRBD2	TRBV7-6	TGTGCCAGCAGCTTTGGCGCGGGGGGGCCGTACCAAGAGACCCAGTACTTC	CASSFGAGGPYQETQYF
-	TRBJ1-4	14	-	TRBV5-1	TGCGCCAGCTGGTCGGGACAACGTAATGAAAAACTGTTTTTT	CASWSGQRNEKLFF
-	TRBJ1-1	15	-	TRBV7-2	TGTGCCAGCAGCTTAGCGGAAGGCCGGCAAACAGGGGCTTTCTTT	CASSLAEGRQTGAFF
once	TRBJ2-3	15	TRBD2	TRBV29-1	TGCAGCGTTGAACGGGCTAGCGGGAACACAGATACGCAGTATTTT	CSVERASGNTDTQYF
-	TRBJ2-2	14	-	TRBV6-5	TGTGCCAGCAGGAGGGTACAGAACACCGGGGAGCTGTTTTTT	CASRRVQNTGELFF
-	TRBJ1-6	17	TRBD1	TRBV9	TGTGCCAGCAGCCCCGTCCCGGGACAGTCCTATAATTCACCCCTCCACTTT	CASSPVPGQSYNSPLHF
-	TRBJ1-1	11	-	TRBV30	TGTGCCTGTCTACAGGGCATCGAAGCTTTCTTT	CACLQGIEAFF